This T cell receptor (beta chain) was identified in a study of blood T cells in healthy people across ages. This clonotype was detected a few times. For the second PCR, which ran for about 6 to 12 cycles, a sample-barcoded 5' primer and a J-beta primer mix were used. TCRdb analysed the 5' RACE reads with MiXCR anew, one entry per CDR3 protein. The sample consists of approximately 490,000 distinct CDR3 sequences, around 24% of them appearing once. Total RNA was extracted at no less than 6 micrograms per sample. V lost 2 bases, J lost 2 bases, and 17 bases lay in between. Germline values: CDR1 MNHEY, CDR2 SVGEGT. This CDR3 has 17 residues. These data were also reused for a study on T cells of mothers and their children. From that study: Thymic selection molds TCR recombination output in much the same way for related pairs as for unrelated pairs.

The material sequenced was blood. V and J are TRBV6-2 or TRBV6-3 and TRBJ2-3; D gene ambiguous. This clonotype was obtained from a boy between 5 and 17 years old in good health. CDR3 in amino acids: CASSYQPEESHTDTQYF. The CDR3 bases are TGTGCCAGCAGTTACCAGCCCGAGGAAAGCCACACAGATACGCAGTATTTT.